This TCR beta chain is from a study of control samples from healthy donors and cancer patients. This clone was recorded once. The repertoire was sequenced with immunoSEQ multiplex PCR; TCRdb's copy has only in-frame clones and lacks some. The table shows 5,500 to 8,500 clones, with 76% occurring only once. Germline V gene data show CDR1 as SGHAT and CDR2 as FQNNGV. Trimming shortened V by 3 bases and J by 13 bases, and 13 bases separated the two germline ends. The CDR3 sequence is 13 residues long. Material for sequencing was formalin-fixed, paraffin-embedded tissue. The TCR comes from a male donor with melanoma. The rearrangement uses TRBV11-2 and TRBJ1-6; possible D gene TRBD1, 5 bases. The CDR3 is CASSLGQGWPLHF. CDR3 DNA sequence: TGTGCCAGCAGCTTGGGGCAGGGTTGGCCCCTCCACTTT.